A selection of T cell receptor beta chains follows, all from one sample in a study of control samples from healthy donors and cancer patients. TCRdb's copy holds only in-frame clones and misses some; the assay was immunoSEQ multiplex PCR. The top ten hold 1.1% to 1.5% of the sample, which has 150,000 to 200,000 clones, roughly 90% seen once. Input material: blood. The origin of the receptors is a woman in her 50s in good health. The CDR3 runs from the conserved cysteine through the conserved F or W. A D gene is named only where the DNA matches it firmly. A row's size may be missing; if present it is once, few, many or a size class.

j_gene: TRBJ2-3
d_gene: NA
abundance: NA
v_gene: TRBV19
CDR3nt: TGTGCCAGTAGTGAACAGGGGGCCCGATCTAGCGGGAGAACAGATACGCAGTATTTT
CDR3aa: CASSEQGARSSGRTDTQYF

j_gene: TRBJ1-3
d_gene: TRBD1
abundance: NA
v_gene: TRBV6-6
CDR3nt: TGTGCCAGCAGTGGACAGGGCGGAGGAAACACCATATATTTT
CDR3aa: CASSGQGGGNTIYF

j_gene: TRBJ2-1
d_gene: TRBD2
abundance: NA
v_gene: TRBV6-4
CDR3nt: TGTGCCAGCAGTCCCGGACTAGCGGGCCAGAGCTCCTACAATGAGCAGTTCTTC
CDR3aa: CASSPGLAGQSSYNEQFF

j_gene: TRBJ2-2
d_gene: TRBD2
abundance: NA
v_gene: TRBV14
CDR3nt: TGTGCCAGCAGCCAATATAGCGGGAGGGCCACCGGGGAGCTGTTTTTT
CDR3aa: CASSQYSGRATGELFF

j_gene: TRBJ2-3
d_gene: NA
abundance: NA
v_gene: TRBV6-5
CDR3nt: TGTGCCAGCAGTCAGAATACAGGAAGCACAGATACGCAGTATTTT
CDR3aa: CASSQNTGSTDTQYF

j_gene: TRBJ2-3
d_gene: NA
abundance: once
v_gene: TRBV10-3
CDR3nt: TGTGCCATCAGCCTGACAGGACCCACAGATACGCAGTATTTT
CDR3aa: CAISLTGPTDTQYF

j_gene: TRBJ1-1
d_gene: NA
abundance: NA
v_gene: TRBV28
CDR3nt: TGTGCCAGCAGTTTAACCGGTTTGGCAGGGGCAAACACTGAAGCTTTCTTT
CDR3aa: CASSLTGLAGANTEAFF

j_gene: TRBJ2-7
d_gene: NA
abundance: NA
v_gene: TRBV5-8
CDR3nt: TGTGCCAGCAGCCGGTGGCAGGTACAATCCTACGAGCAGTACTTC
CDR3aa: CASSRWQVQSYEQYF

j_gene: TRBJ2-3
d_gene: NA
abundance: NA
v_gene: TRBV9
CDR3nt: TGTGCCAGCAGCGTAAGTTCAGATACGCAGTATTTT
CDR3aa: CASSVSSDTQYF

j_gene: TRBJ1-4
d_gene: NA
abundance: NA
v_gene: TRBV30
CDR3nt: TGTGCCTGGAGTGTCGTTAATGAAAAACTGTTTTTT
CDR3aa: CAWSVVNEKLFF

j_gene: TRBJ2-1
d_gene: NA
abundance: NA
v_gene: TRBV29-1
CDR3nt: TGCAGCGTTGAGACGGGGGATCAGTTCTTC
CDR3aa: CSVETGDQFF

j_gene: TRBJ2-3
d_gene: TRBD1
abundance: NA
v_gene: TRBV3-1/TRBV3-2
CDR3nt: TGTGCCAGCAGCCCAAGGGGGACAGCCAGCACAGATACGCAGTATTTT
CDR3aa: CASSPRGTASTDTQYF

j_gene: TRBJ1-1
d_gene: NA
abundance: NA
v_gene: TRBV14
CDR3nt: TGTGCCAGCAGCCAAGACGTGGGTCGTATAACTGAAGCTTTCTTT
CDR3aa: CASSQDVGRITEAFF

j_gene: TRBJ2-7
d_gene: TRBD2
abundance: once
v_gene: TRBV19
CDR3nt: TGTGCCAGTAGTATGACTAGCGGAGGCGGCTACGAGCAGTACTTC
CDR3aa: CASSMTSGGGYEQYF

j_gene: TRBJ2-3
d_gene: NA
abundance: once
v_gene: TRBV2
CDR3nt: TGTGCCAGCGTTACGCTGGATACGCAGTATTTT
CDR3aa: CASVTLDTQYF

j_gene: TRBJ2-5
d_gene: NA
abundance: NA
v_gene: TRBV28
CDR3nt: TGTGCCAGCAGACCGACAGACCGGGAGACCCAGTACTTC
CDR3aa: CASRPTDRETQYF

j_gene: TRBJ2-7
d_gene: TRBD2
abundance: NA
v_gene: TRBV6-2/TRBV6-3
CDR3nt: TGTGCCAGCAGTTACCGACTAGCGGCGGGAGTCTACGAGCAGTACTTC
CDR3aa: CASSYRLAAGVYEQYF

j_gene: TRBJ1-1
d_gene: TRBD1
abundance: NA
v_gene: TRBV6-2/TRBV6-3
CDR3nt: TGTGCCAGCAGTTACTCGAGGGGGCTGAACACTGAAGCTTTCTTT
CDR3aa: CASSYSRGLNTEAFF

j_gene: TRBJ1-6
d_gene: NA
abundance: NA
v_gene: TRBV28
CDR3nt: TGTGCCAGCATGCGGGATAATTCACCCCTCCACTTT
CDR3aa: CASMRDNSPLHF

j_gene: TRBJ2-7
d_gene: NA
abundance: NA
v_gene: TRBV6-1
CDR3nt: TGTGCCAGCAGTGAAGTGCCCTCGGCGGGCTACGAGCAGTACTTC
CDR3aa: CASSEVPSAGYEQYF

j_gene: TRBJ2-5
d_gene: TRBD2
abundance: NA
v_gene: TRBV5-1
CDR3nt: TGCGCCAGCAGCTTGGCCAGGTCTAGCGGGGGACAAGAGACCCAGTACTTC
CDR3aa: CASSLARSSGGQETQYF

j_gene: TRBJ2-2
d_gene: NA
abundance: NA
v_gene: TRBV7-7
CDR3nt: TGTGCCAGCAGCTTAGAATGGGGGCTAAACACCGGGGAGCTGTTTTTT
CDR3aa: CASSLEWGLNTGELFF

j_gene: TRBJ1-2
d_gene: NA
abundance: NA
v_gene: TRBV27
CDR3nt: TGTGCCAGCAGTTTATCCTCAATGACAGGCTATGGCTACACCTTC
CDR3aa: CASSLSSMTGYGYTF

j_gene: TRBJ1-6
d_gene: NA
abundance: NA
v_gene: TRBV5-6
CDR3nt: TGTGCCAGCAGCTTGGTGGCAGATAATTCACCCCTCCACTTT
CDR3aa: CASSLVADNSPLHF

j_gene: TRBJ1-5
d_gene: NA
abundance: NA
v_gene: TRBV10-3
CDR3nt: TGTGCCATCAGTGAGGGGGAAGAGCGCAATCAGCCCCAGCATTTT
CDR3aa: CAISEGEERNQPQHF

j_gene: TRBJ2-7
d_gene: NA
abundance: NA
v_gene: TRBV28
CDR3nt: TGTGCCAGCGTCACCCCAGGAGTTCTAGGGTACGAGCAGTACTTC
CDR3aa: CASVTPGVLGYEQYF

j_gene: TRBJ2-3
d_gene: TRBD1
abundance: NA
v_gene: TRBV18
CDR3nt: TGTGCCAGCTCAACCGGGACAGGGCCCAGCACAGATACGCAGTATTTT
CDR3aa: CASSTGTGPSTDTQYF

j_gene: TRBJ2-5
d_gene: TRBD2
abundance: NA
v_gene: TRBV4-1
CDR3nt: TGCGCCAGCAGCAGCCCTAGCGGGGGGTGGGAGACCCAGTACTTC
CDR3aa: CASSSPSGGWETQYF

j_gene: TRBJ1-1
d_gene: NA
abundance: NA
v_gene: TRBV19
CDR3nt: TGTGCCAGTAGTCCTAAGATGAACACTGAAGCTTTCTTT
CDR3aa: CASSPKMNTEAFF

j_gene: TRBJ1-5
d_gene: NA
abundance: NA
v_gene: TRBV7-9
CDR3nt: TGTGCCAGCAGCCCCCGGGGAGGATATCAGCCCCAGCATTTT
CDR3aa: CASSPRGGYQPQHF

j_gene: TRBJ2-7
d_gene: TRBD2
abundance: NA
v_gene: TRBV5-5
CDR3nt: TGTGCCAGCAGCTTGGAGGGACTAGCGGCCTACGAGCAGTACTTC
CDR3aa: CASSLEGLAAYEQYF

j_gene: TRBJ2-5
d_gene: NA
abundance: NA
v_gene: TRBV5-6
CDR3nt: TGTGCCAGCAGCTTGACCTCGGGCCAAGAGACCCAGTACTTC
CDR3aa: CASSLTSGQETQYF

j_gene: TRBJ1-2
d_gene: NA
abundance: NA
v_gene: TRBV24-1
CDR3nt: TGTGCCACCAGTGATGCAGGGAGTTATGGCTACACCTTC
CDR3aa: CATSDAGSYGYTF

j_gene: TRBJ1-1
d_gene: TRBD1
abundance: NA
v_gene: TRBV28
CDR3nt: TGTGCCAGCAGTTGGGCAGGGGGCACTGAAGCTTTCTTT
CDR3aa: CASSWAGGTEAFF

j_gene: TRBJ2-1
d_gene: NA
abundance: few
v_gene: TRBV19
CDR3nt: TGTGCCAGTGGGGCGGGGCAAAGCTCCTACAATGAGCAGTTCTTC
CDR3aa: CASGAGQSSYNEQFF

j_gene: TRBJ2-7
d_gene: NA
abundance: NA
v_gene: TRBV7-2
CDR3nt: TGTGCCAGCAGCTTAATGGTGGGGACGAGGGGAGCCTACGAGCAGTACTTC
CDR3aa: CASSLMVGTRGAYEQYF

j_gene: TRBJ1-2
d_gene: NA
abundance: NA
v_gene: TRBV7-8
CDR3nt: TGTGCCAGCAGCTTAGACATCAGAAACTATGGCTACACCTTC
CDR3aa: CASSLDIRNYGYTF

j_gene: TRBJ1-1
d_gene: NA
abundance: NA
v_gene: TRBV5-4
CDR3nt: TGTGCCAGCAGCTCCTGGGGAAGGCTGGGCACTGAAGCTTTCTTT
CDR3aa: CASSSWGRLGTEAFF

j_gene: TRBJ1-1
d_gene: NA
abundance: NA
v_gene: TRBV19
CDR3nt: TGTGCCAGTGGGACATCATTGAACACTGAAGCTTTCTTT
CDR3aa: CASGTSLNTEAFF

j_gene: TRBJ2-2
d_gene: TRBD1
abundance: NA
v_gene: TRBV11-3
CDR3nt: TGTGCCAGCAGCTTCCGGCTTCGTGCTAGGACAGGGTCAACCGGGGAGCTGTTTTTT
CDR3aa: CASSFRLRARTGSTGELFF

j_gene: TRBJ1-1
d_gene: NA
abundance: NA
v_gene: TRBV5-1
CDR3nt: TGCGCCAGCAGGATGGGTGGGCACACTGAAGCTTTCTTT
CDR3aa: CASRMGGHTEAFF

j_gene: TRBJ2-7
d_gene: NA
abundance: NA
v_gene: TRBV10-3
CDR3nt: TGTGCCATCAGTGGTCAGGGGAGCTCCTACGAGCAGTACTTC
CDR3aa: CAISGQGSSYEQYF

j_gene: TRBJ2-7
d_gene: NA
abundance: NA
v_gene: TRBV7-8
CDR3nt: TGTGCCAGCAGCCCCGGCGCAGTTTCTTACGAGCAGTACTTC
CDR3aa: CASSPGAVSYEQYF